The sequence of this T cell receptor beta chain was determined in a study of T cells in Graves' hyperthyroidism and ophthalmopathy. TCR beta CDR3 sequences were amplified from RNA transcripts. A set of HTBI primers served as the primers for a first-round RT-PCR of the TCR CDR3. TCRdb independently ran MiXCR on the multiplex PCR reads; one entry per CDR3 protein. The sample records approximately 300,000 distinct CDR3 sequences, around a fifth being singletons. The sequence derives from a man in his fifties or sixties with Graves' ophthalmopathy. The source material was blood.

This CDR3 is CASSFNEYNEQFF. CDR3 sequence (DNA): TGTGCCAGCAGTTTTAATGAGTACAATGAGCAGTTCTTC. The chain carries TRBV28 and TRBJ2-1; D gene uncertain. From germline, CDR1 is MDHEN and CDR2 SYDVKM. The CDR3 covers 13 residues. The V and J ends lost 3 bases and 4 bases respectively, with 7 bases between them.